This T cell receptor (beta chain) was found in a study of shared clonotypes between healthy human individuals (dated by TCRdb to about 2020). General notes on the study: The cohort included three men and two women between 18 and 49 years of age. For each donor, CD4 naive and CD4 memory were each run on three plates, CD8 naive on two plates, and CD8 memory on one plate. To estimate repertoire size and how much clonotype sharing occurs between individuals, the study deeply sequenced the blood TCR repertoires of about 5 healthy adults. To increase sequencing depth and limit assay-specific biases, TCR repertoire library preparation and sequencing were carried out by different laboratories using diverse techniques. Per donor, leukapheresis produced somewhere between about 0.9 and 9.5 billion PBMCs. Study-level results and caveats: Even with the large sequencing depth, rarefaction of the sorted-subset datasets indicated that sequencing was incomplete. When several donors were compared, the shared fraction of clonotypes was around 5% for naive CD4, around 3.6% for naive CD8, 2% to 2.5% for memory CD4, and around 0.4% for memory CD8. Sampling was limited to blood, and TCR repertoires in tissue likely differ from TCR repertoires in blood. Naive subsets generally had larger estimated clonotype richness than memory subsets did. Higher generation probabilities were observed for clonotypes shared by all four sorted-subset donors than for non-shared clonotypes. Pairwise subsampling led to the expectation that sequencing depth would affect the degree of clonotype sharing among donors. The genetic and exposure-history diversity represented was limited by the small number of donors.

The donors were healthy, HIV-negative adults who had no recently reported acute infections or vaccinations. Only Caucasian adults living in Nashville, Tennessee, USA were represented among the donors. CD4+ T cells were enriched by magnetic negative selection, after which naive cells were positively selected on CD45RA and the negative fraction was taken as the memory subset. Blood was obtained by leukapheresis, after which PBMCs were separated by Ficoll-Histopaque density gradient centrifugation and cryopreserved in liquid nitrogen vapor phase. Analytical flow cytometry was used to check the purity and quantity of every magnetically sorted T cell population. Genomic DNA was isolated from each sorted fraction and quantified by UV absorbance on a Nanodrop 2000c. The germline V gene (reference sequence) provides CDR1 WNHNN and CDR2 SYGVQD. The germline ends are 5 bases apart after V is trimmed by 2 bases and J by 4 bases. From cysteine to phenylalanine, the CDR3 is 13 amino acids long. Solely the CDR3 DNA is kept, with 39 bases framed from the first base.

This clone was detected only once. This clone's antigen is unknown. Per-nucleotide qualities are absent, and no much larger clonotype sits a single base away. This sample includes further DNA sequences coding for the same CDR3. Using the deep immunoSEQ assay, multiplex PCR amplified TCR CDR3 regions from genomic DNA. Extracted genomic DNA from each cell subset was distributed evenly across all wells of several immunoSEQ 96-well plates, and each plate was treated as a replicate. For sorted subsets, each replicate PCR was loaded with approximately 200 ng genomic DNA, equivalent to 30,000 or so T cell genomes. Purified libraries were quantified with a Qubit 3.0 fluorometer, sized on a Bioanalyzer 2100, and re-quantified with the KAPA Library Quantification kit. Each immunoSEQ 96-well plate was sequenced on its own single-read 150-cycle Illumina NextSeq 550 flow cell. Under the source paper's analysis protocol: Because the immunoSEQ output included only junctional sequences and no quality scores, the filtering could not be the same as the filtering used for full-length reads. To assign V/J genes and CDR3, sequences were annotated against IMGT germline references using PyIR, a Python wrapper for IgBLAST v1.9. Reads were removed for weak V/J assignments (E-value above 1e-6), missing CDR3, stop codons, out-of-frame junctions, or ambiguous translated residues. V3J clonotypes were defined by identical inferred V gene, J gene, and CDR3 amino acid sequence. Percentage overlap between repertoires was computed as shared unique clonotypes divided by the size of the smaller repertoire. Three approaches were used to assess repertoire richness: RTK rarefaction, the Chao1 estimator, and Recon v2.1 estimates of unobserved clonotypes. OLGA was used to compute generation probabilities for all TCRbeta clonotypes that the gDNA method yielded from four donors. TCRdb's version of the immuneACCESS table is confined to in-frame rearrangements and falls short of the full clone set. An unresolved V gene accounts for under half of the shortfall where checked; the remainder is of unknown origin. The DNA gave D and trimming, while V, J and clone size come from that table. In all, the sample holds some 1,400,000 clones, and roughly 96% of those were seen once. Roughly 1.2% of the sample rests with the top ten.

Sequencing was done on a sample of naive CD4+ T cells sorted from blood. The cell subset or site label corresponds to: CD45RA+ positively selected. The sequence is built from TRBV10-1 and TRBJ2-2, with TRBD2 as a weak D call on 5 bases. The sequence came from a man aged 25-45 years in good health. The CDR3 amino acid sequence is: CASSERGTGELFF. The sequence in DNA is TGCGCCAGCAGTGAGCGGGGCACCGGGGAGCTGTTTTTT.